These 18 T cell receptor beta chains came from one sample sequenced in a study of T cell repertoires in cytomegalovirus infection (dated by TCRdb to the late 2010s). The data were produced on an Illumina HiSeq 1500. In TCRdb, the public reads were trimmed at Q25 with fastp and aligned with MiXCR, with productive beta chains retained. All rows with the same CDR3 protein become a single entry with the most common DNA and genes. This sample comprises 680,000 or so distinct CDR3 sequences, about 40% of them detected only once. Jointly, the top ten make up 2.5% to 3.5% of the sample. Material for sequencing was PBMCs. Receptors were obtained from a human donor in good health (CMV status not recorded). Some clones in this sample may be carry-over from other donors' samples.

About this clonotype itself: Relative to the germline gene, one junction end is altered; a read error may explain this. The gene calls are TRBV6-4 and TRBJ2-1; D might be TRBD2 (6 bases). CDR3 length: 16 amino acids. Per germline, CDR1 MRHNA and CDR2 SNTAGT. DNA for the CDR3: TGTGCCAGCAGTGACTCGGGGACTCGGGTTAACAATAAGCAGTTCTTC. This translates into CASSDSGTRVNNKQFF.

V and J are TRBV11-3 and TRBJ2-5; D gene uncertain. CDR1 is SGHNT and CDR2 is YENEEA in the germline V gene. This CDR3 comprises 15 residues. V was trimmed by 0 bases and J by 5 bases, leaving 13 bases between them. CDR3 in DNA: TGTGCCAGCAGCTTAGATCATCAGGCCGAGGAGACCCAGTACTTC. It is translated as CASSLDHQAEETQYF.

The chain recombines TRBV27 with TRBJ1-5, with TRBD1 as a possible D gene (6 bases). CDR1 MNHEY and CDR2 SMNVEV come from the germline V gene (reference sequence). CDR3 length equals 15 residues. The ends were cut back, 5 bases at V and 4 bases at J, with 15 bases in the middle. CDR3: CASSITGIRNQPQHF. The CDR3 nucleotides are TGTGCCAGCAGTATCACAGGGATTCGTAATCAGCCCCAGCATTTT.

CDR3 protein: CASSRGAGGAFF. For the CDR3, the DNA is TGTGCCAGTAGCAGAGGGGCAGGGGGAGCTTTCTTT. The chain links TRBV19 to TRBJ1-1; 7 positions agree with TRBD1. Germline CDR1 is LNHDA and CDR2 is SQIVND (reference sequence). Trimming took 6 bases from V and 10 from J; bases not matched to a gene: 8. This CDR3 comprises 12 residues.

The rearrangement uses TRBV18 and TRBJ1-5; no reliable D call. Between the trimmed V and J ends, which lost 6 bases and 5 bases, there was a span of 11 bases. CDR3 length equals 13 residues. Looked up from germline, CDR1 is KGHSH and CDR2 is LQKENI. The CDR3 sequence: CASSAEEHQPQHF. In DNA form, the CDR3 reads TGTGCCAGCTCTGCCGAGGAGCATCAGCCCCAGCATTTT.

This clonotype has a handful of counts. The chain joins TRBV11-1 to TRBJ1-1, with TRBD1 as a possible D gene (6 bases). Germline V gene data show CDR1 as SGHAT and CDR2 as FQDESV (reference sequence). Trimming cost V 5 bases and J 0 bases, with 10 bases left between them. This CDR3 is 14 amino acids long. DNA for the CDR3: TGTGCCAGCAGCGGGGGCACTCTGAACACTGAAGCTTTCTTT. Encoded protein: CASSGGTLNTEAFF. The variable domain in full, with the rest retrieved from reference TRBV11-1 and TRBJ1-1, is EAEVAQSPRYKITEKSQAVAFWCDPISGHATLYWYRQILGQGPELLVQFQDESVVDDSQLPKDRFSAERLKGVDSTLKIQPAELGDSAMYLCASSGGTLNTEAFFGQGTRLTVV.

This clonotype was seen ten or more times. The CDR3 region has the DNA TGTGCCAGCAGCAATCGAGCGGGATCCTACAATGAGCAGTTCTTC. It codes for CASSNRAGSYNEQFF. V is TRBV7-8 and J is TRBJ2-1, with 7 bases fitting TRBD2. This CDR3 region has 15 residues. The V and J ends lost 5 bases and 1 base, in that order; junction bases with no gene match: 5. Germline V gene sequence: CDR1 SGHVS, CDR2 FQNEAQ. Combining the CDR3 with reference TRBV7-8 and TRBJ2-1 gives the whole variable domain GAGVSQSPRYKVAKRGQDVALRCDPISGHVSLFWYQQALGQGPEFLTYFQNEAQLDKSGLPSDRFFAERPEGSVSTLKIQRTQQEDSAVYLCASSNRAGSYNEQFFGPGTRLTVL.

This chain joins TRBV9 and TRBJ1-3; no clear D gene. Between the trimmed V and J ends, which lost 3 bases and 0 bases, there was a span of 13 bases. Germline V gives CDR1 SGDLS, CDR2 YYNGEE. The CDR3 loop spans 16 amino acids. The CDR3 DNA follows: TGTGCCAGCAGCGGGTTAGTTAAGGGCTCTGGAAACACCATATATTTT. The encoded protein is CASSGLVKGSGNTIYF.

The CDR3 DNA reads as TGTGCCAGCAGTCCATTCGGGAGGCGTTCCTTAGATACGCAGTATTTT. Its protein product is CASSPFGRRSLDTQYF. V gene TRBV28 combines with J gene TRBJ2-3, with 7 bases that match TRBD2. CDR3 length: 16 amino acids. The junction had 13 bases not matched to a gene; V was cut back by 5 bases and J by 5 bases. Germline-derived CDR1 and CDR2 are MDHEN and SYDVKM.

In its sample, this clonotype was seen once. The CDR3 DNA reads TGTGCCAGCAGCCGTACTAGCAGAACAGATACGCAGTATTTT. Translated: CASSRTSRTDTQYF. This chain links TRBV12-3 or TRBV12-4 with TRBJ2-3; TRBD2 is a possible D gene (6 bases). CDR3 length: 14 amino acids. Trimming shortened V by 6 bases and J by 3 bases, and 13 bases separated the two germline ends.

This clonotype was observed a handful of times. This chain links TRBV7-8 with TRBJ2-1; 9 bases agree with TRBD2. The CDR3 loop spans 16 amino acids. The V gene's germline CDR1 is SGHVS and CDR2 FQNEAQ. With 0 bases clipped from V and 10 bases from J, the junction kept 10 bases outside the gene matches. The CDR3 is CASSLAAGGRRGEQFF. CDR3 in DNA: TGTGCCAGCAGCTTAGCTGCGGGGGGGCGACGCGGAGAGCAGTTCTTC.

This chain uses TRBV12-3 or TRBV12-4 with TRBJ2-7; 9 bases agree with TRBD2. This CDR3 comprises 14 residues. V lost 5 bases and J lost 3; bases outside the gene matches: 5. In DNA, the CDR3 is TGTGCCAGCAGTAATAGCGGGAGTCACTACGAGCAGTACTTC. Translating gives CASSNSGSHYEQYF.

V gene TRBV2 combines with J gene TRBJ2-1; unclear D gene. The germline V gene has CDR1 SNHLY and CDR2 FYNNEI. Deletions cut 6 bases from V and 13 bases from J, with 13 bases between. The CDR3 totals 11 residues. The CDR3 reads CASSGFNVQFF. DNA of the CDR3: TGTGCCAGCAGCGGATTCAATGTTCAGTTCTTC.

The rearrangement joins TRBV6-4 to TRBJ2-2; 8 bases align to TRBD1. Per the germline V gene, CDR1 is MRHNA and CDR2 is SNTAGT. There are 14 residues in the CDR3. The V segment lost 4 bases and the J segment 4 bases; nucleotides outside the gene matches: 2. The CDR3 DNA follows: TGTGCCAGCAGTGCCCAGGGGGCCACCGGGGAGCTGTTTTTT. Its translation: CASSAQGATGELFF.

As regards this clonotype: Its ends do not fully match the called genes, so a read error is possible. For the CDR3, the DNA is TGTGCCGGGCAGACAGGGGGATTTTCGCCCCTCCAATTT. Translating gives CAGQTGGFSPLQF. The chain couples TRBV28 to TRBJ1-6, with TRBD1 identical over 9 bases. The CDR3 has 13 residues. Per germline, CDR1 MDHEN and CDR2 SYDVKM.

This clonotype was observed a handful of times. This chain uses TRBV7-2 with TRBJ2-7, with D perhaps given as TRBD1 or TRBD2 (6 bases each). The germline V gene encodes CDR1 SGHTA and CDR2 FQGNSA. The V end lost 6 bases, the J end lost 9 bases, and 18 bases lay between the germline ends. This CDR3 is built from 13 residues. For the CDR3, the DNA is TGTGCCAGCAGTTCAGGGTTCGGAGGGGGGCAGTACTTC. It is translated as CASSSGFGGGQYF.

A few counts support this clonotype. DNA for the CDR3: TGCGCCAGCAGCTTGTTACCGCCGCGAGGGGGAATCCCCTACGAGCAGTACTTC. It translates to CASSLLPPRGGIPYEQYF. The rearrangement uses TRBV5-1 and TRBJ2-7; possibly TRBD1 for D (6 bases). CDR3 size: 18 residues. CDR1 is SGHRS, CDR2 YFSETQ, per germline. V dropped 1 base and J dropped 2 bases, with 22 bases sitting between them.

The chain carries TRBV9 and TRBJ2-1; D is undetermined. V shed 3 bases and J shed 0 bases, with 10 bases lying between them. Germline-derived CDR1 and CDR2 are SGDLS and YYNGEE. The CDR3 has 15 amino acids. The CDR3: CASSGGSSSYNEQFF. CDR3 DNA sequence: TGTGCCAGCAGCGGGGGTTCCAGCTCCTACAATGAGCAGTTCTTC.